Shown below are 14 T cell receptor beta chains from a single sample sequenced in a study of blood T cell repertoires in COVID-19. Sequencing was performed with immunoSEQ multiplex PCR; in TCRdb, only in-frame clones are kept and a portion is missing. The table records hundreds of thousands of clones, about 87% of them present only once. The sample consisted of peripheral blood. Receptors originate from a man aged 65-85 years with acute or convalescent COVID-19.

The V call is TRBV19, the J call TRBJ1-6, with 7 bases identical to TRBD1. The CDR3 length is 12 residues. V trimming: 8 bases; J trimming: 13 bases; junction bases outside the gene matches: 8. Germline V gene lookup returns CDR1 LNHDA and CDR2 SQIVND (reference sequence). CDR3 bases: TGTGCCAGTGGATTCACAGGGGAGCCCCTCCACTTT. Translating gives CASGFTGEPLHF. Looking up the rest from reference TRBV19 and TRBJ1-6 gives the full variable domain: DGGITQSPKYLFRKEGQNVTLSCEQNLNHDAMYWYRQDPGQGLRLIYYSQIVNDFQKGDIAEGYSVSREKKESFPLTVTSAQKNPTAFYLCASGFTGEPLHFGNGTRLTVT.

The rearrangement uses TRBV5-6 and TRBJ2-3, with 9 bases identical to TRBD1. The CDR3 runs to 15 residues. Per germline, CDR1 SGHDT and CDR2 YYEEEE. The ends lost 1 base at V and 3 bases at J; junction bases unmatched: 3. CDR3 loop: CASSLTGQGTDTQYF. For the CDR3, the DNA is TGTGCCAGCAGCTTGACAGGACAGGGGACAGATACGCAGTATTTT.

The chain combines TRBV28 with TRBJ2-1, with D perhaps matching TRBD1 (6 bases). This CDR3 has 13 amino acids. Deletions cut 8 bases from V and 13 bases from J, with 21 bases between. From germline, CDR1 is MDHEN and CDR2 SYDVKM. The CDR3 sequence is CASLLAGGSKQFF. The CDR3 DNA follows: TGTGCCAGCCTTCTGGCTGGGGGCAGTAAACAGTTCTTC.

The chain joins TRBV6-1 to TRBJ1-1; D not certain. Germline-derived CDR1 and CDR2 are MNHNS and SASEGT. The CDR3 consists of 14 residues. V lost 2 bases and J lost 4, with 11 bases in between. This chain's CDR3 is CASSEFGGLTEAFF. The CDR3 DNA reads TGTGCCAGCAGTGAATTCGGCGGGCTCACTGAAGCTTTCTTT.

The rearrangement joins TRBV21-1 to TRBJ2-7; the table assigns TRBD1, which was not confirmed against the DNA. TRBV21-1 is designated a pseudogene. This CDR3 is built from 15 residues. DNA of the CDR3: TGTGCCAGCAGCCGGTGGAACAGCCGGACCTACGAGCAGTACTTC. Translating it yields CASSRWNSRTYEQYF.

CDR3: CASSGQGGGNIQYF. The CDR3 DNA reads as TGTGCCAGCAGCGGACAGGGTGGCGGAAACATTCAGTACTTC. The V and J genes are TRBV28 and TRBJ2-4; TRBD1 matches 8 bases. There are 14 residues in the CDR3. The germline gives CDR1 MDHEN, CDR2 SYDVKM. Germline trimming cut 6 bases from V and 6 bases from J; bases unmatched to any gene: 7.

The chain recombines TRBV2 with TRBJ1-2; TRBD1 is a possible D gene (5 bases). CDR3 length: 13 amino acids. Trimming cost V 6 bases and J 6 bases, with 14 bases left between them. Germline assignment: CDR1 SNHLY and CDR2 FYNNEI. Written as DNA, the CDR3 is TGTGCCAGCAGCACAAGGGCGGGGGATGGCTACACCTTC. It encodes CASSTRAGDGYTF.

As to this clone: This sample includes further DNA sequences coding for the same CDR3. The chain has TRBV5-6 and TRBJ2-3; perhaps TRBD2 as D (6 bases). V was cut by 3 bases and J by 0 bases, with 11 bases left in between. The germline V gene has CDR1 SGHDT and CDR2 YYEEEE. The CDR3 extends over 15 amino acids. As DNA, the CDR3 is TGTGCCAGCAGCTGGGGACTTTCTAGCACAGATACGCAGTATTTT. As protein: CASSWGLSSTDTQYF.

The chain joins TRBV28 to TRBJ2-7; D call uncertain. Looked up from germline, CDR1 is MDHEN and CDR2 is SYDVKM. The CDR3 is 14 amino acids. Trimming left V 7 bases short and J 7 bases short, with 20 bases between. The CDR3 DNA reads TGTGCCAGCACCCCCCAGGTCTCGTCGCGAGAGCAGTACTTC. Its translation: CASTPQVSSREQYF. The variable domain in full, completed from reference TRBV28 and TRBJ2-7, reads DVKVTQSSRYLVKRTGEKVFLECVQDMDHENMFWYRQDPGLGLRLIYFSYDVKMKEKGDIPEGYSVSREKKERFSLILESASTNQTSMYLCASTPQVSSREQYFGPGTRLTVT.

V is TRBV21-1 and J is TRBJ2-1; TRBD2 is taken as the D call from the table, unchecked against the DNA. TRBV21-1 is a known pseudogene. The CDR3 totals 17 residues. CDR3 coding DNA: TGTGCCAGCAGCAAACCAGAGACTAGCGGAAGGAACAATGAGCAGTTCTTC. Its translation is CASSKPETSGRNNEQFF.

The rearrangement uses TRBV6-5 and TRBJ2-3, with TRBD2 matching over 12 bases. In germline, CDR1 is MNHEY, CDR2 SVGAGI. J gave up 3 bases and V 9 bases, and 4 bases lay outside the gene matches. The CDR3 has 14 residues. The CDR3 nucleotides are TGTGCCAGTGGACTAGCGGGGCAGACAGATACGCAGTATTTT. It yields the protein CASGLAGQTDTQYF.

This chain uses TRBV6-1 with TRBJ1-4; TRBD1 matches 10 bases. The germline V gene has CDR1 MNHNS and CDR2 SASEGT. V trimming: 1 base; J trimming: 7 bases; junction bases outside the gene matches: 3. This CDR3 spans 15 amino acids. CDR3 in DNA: TGTGCCAGCAGTGAAGGCGGACAGGGGGTTGAAAAACTGTTTTTT. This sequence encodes CASSEGGQGVEKLFF.

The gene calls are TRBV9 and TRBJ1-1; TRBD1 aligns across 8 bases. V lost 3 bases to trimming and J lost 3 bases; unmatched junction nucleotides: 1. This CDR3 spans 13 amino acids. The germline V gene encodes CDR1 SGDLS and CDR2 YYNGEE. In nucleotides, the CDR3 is TGTGCCAGCAGCGCACAGGGGGACACTGAAGCTTTCTTT. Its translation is CASSAQGDTEAFF.

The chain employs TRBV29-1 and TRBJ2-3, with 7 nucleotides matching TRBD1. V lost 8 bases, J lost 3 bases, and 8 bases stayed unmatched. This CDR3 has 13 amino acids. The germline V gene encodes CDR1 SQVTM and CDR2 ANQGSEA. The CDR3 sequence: CSSRQGATDTQYF. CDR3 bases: TGCAGCTCCCGACAGGGAGCAACAGATACGCAGTATTTT.